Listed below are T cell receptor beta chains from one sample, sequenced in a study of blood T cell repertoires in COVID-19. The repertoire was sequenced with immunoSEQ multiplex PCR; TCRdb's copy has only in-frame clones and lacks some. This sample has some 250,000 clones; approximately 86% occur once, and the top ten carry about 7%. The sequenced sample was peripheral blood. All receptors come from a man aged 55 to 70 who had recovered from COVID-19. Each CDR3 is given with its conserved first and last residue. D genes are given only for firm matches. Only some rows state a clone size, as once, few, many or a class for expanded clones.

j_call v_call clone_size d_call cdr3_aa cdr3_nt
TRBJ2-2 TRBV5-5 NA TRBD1 CASSLGTANTGELFF TGTGCCAGCAGCTTAGGGACAGCGAACACCGGGGAGCTGTTTTTT
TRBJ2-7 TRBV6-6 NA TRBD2 CASSPPGLADYEQYF TGTGCCAGCAGTCCCCCGGGACTAGCGGACTACGAGCAGTACTTC
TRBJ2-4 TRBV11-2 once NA CASSPRAENIQYF TGTGCCAGCAGCCCTCGTGCTGAGAACATTCAGTACTTC
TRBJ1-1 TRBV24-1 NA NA CATLLPLDKMNTEAFF TGTGCCACCCTGCTACCTCTCGACAAGATGAACACTGAAGCTTTCTTT
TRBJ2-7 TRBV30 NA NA CAWSWQGYEQYF TGTGCCTGGAGTTGGCAGGGCTACGAGCAGTACTTC
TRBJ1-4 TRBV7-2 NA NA CASSLESGANEKLFF TGTGCCAGCAGCTTAGAATCGGGTGCTAATGAAAAACTGTTTTTT
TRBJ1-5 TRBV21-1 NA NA CASSKIGGADGQPQHF TGTGCCAGCAGCAAAATTGGGGGGGCCGACGGACAGCCCCAGCATTTT
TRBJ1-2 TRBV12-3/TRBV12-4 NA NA CASSFQGRDGYTF TGTGCCAGCAGTTTTCAAGGTCGGGATGGCTACACCTTC
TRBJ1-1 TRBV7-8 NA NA CASSLVGRGAFF TGTGCCAGCAGCTTAGTGGGCAGGGGAGCTTTCTTT
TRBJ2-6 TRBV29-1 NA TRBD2 CSVKRLAGDSGANVLTF TGCAGCGTTAAGCGACTAGCGGGAGACTCTGGGGCCAACGTCCTGACTTTC